This entry features one TCR beta chain sequence. Sequencing used immunoSEQ multiplex PCR; TCRdb keeps in-frame clones, though not all of them. This table has tens of thousands of clones, about 90% appearing once. These data originate in a study of T cell changes during pregnancy in multiple sclerosis. With 1 base clipped from V and 3 bases from J, the junction kept 11 bases outside the gene matches. The CDR3 is 18 amino acids. Germline values: CDR1 SGHTA, CDR2 FQGNSA. The material was CD4+ T cells from peripheral blood mononuclear cells, obtained in the third trimester of pregnancy. The chain has TRBV7-2 and TRBJ2-4; 8 bases map to TRBD2. The receptor comes from a female donor in good health, enrolled as a control in a pregnancy study. The CDR3 here is CASSLDPGGAVGKNIQYF. The CDR3 nucleotides read TGTGCCAGCAGCTTAGATCCCGGGGGGGCTGTCGGCAAAAACATTCAGTACTTC.